Given below is one T cell receptor (beta chain) in context. The source of the sample is a study of shared clonotypes between healthy human individuals. Germline CDR1 SGHDT, CDR2 YYEEEE. V shed 4 bases and J shed 5 bases, with 9 bases lying between them. This CDR3 region has 13 residues. Assay: immunoSEQ multiplex PCR; the TCRdb copy retains only in-frame clones and omits some. The sample holds around 88,000 clones, approximately 70% seen once. This sequence was found in a man under 40 in good health. The sequenced material came from memory CD8+ T cells sorted from blood. Sample subset: CD45RO+ cells pooled with CCR7-negative TemRA cells. V is TRBV5-6 and J is TRBJ2-2; D not resolved. In DNA form, the CDR3 reads TGTGCCAGCAGCCTAGAGAGAACCGGGGAGCTGTTTTTT. It codes for CASSLERTGELFF. The variable domain in full, with the rest retrieved from reference TRBV5-6 and TRBJ2-2, is DAGVTQSPTHLIKTRGQQVTLRCSPKSGHDTVSWYQQALGQGPQFIFQYYEEEERQRGNFPDRFSGHQFPNYSSELNVNALLLGDSALYLCASSLERTGELFFGEGSRLTVL.